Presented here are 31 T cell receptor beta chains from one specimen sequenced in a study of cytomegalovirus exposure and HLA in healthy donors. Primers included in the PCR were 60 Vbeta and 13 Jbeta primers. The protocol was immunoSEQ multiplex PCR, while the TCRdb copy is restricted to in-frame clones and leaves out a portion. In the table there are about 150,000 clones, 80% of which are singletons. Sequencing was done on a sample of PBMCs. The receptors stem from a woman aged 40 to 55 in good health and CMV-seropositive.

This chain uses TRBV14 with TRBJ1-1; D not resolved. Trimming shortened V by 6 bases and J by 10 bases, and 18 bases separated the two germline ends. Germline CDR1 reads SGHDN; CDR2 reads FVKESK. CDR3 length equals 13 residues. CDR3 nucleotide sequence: TGTGCCAGCAGTCGCTCAGCGGGATTGGGAGCTTTCTTT. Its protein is CASSRSAGLGAFF.

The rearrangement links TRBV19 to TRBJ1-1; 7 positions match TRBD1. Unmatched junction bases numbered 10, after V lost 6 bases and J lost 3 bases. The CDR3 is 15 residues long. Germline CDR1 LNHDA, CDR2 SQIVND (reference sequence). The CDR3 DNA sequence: TGTGCCAGTAGACCTCGACAGGGCGGATACACTGAAGCTTTCTTT. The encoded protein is CASRPRQGGYTEAFF.

CDR3 bases: TGCGCCAGCAGCTCGAGCAATTCCGGAAACACCATATATTTT. Translation: CASSSSNSGNTIYF. J is TRBJ1-3 and V is TRBV5-1; D is undetermined. V was clipped by 3 bases and J by 4 bases, with 11 bases between them. Per germline, CDR1 SGHRS and CDR2 YFSETQ. The CDR3 runs to 14 residues. The full variable domain, in which reference TRBV5-1 and TRBJ1-3 provide the parts outside the CDR3, is KAGVTQTPRYLIKTRGQQVTLSCSPISGHRSVSWYQQTPGQGLQFLFEYFSETQRNKGNFPGRFSGRQFSNSRSEMNVSTLELGDSALYLCASSSSNSGNTIYFGEGSWLTVV.

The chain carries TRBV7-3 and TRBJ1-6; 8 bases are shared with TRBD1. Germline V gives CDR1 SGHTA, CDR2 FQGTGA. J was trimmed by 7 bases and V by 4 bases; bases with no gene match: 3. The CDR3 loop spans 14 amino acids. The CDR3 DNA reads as TGTGCCAGCAGCTCACAGGGGGGAAATTCACCCCTCCACTTT. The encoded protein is CASSSQGGNSPLHF.

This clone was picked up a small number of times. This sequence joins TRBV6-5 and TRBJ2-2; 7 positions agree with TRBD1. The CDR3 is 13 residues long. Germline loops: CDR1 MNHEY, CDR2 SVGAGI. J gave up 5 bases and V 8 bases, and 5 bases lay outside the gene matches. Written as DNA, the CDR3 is TGTGCCAGCGGCTTACAGGGGACCGGGGAGCTGTTTTTT. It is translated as CASGLQGTGELFF.

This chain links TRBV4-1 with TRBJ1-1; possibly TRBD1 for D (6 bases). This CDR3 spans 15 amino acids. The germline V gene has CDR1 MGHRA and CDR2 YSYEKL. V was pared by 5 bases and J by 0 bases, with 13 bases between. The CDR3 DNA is TGCGCCAGCAGCAACCAACAGGGTTTGAACACTGAAGCTTTCTTT. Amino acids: CASSNQQGLNTEAFF.

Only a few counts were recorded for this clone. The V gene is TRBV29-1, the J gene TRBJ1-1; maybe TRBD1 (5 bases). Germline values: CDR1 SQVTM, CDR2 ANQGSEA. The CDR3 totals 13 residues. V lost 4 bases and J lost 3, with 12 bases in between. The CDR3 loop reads CSVGGWGDTEAFF. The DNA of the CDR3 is TGCAGCGTTGGGGGTTGGGGGGACACTGAAGCTTTCTTT.

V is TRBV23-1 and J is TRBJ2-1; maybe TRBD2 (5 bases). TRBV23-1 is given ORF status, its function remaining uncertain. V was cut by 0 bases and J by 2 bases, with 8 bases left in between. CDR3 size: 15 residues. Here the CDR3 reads CASSQSGKPYNEQFF. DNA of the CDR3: TGCGCCAGCAGTCAATCCGGGAAACCCTACAATGAGCAGTTCTTC.

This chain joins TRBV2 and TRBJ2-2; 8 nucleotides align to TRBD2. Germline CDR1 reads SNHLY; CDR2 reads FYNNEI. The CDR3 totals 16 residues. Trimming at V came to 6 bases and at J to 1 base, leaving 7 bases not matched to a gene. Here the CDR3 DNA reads TGTGCCAGCAGGGGCCGACTAGCGAAGAACACCGGGGAGCTGTTTTTT. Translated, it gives CASRGRLAKNTGELFF.

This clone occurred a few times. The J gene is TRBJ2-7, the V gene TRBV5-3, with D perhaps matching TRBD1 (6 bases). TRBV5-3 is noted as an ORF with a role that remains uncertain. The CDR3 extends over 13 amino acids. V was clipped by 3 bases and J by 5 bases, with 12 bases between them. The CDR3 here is CARSSDRSDEQYF. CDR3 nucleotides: TGTGCCAGAAGCTCCGACAGGAGCGACGAGCAGTACTTC.

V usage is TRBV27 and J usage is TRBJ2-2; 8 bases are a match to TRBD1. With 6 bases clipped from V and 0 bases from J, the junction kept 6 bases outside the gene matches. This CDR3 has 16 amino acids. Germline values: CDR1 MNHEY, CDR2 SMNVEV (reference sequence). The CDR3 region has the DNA TGTGCCAGCAGCTACCAGGGGGCCCCGAACACCGGGGAGCTGTTTTTT. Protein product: CASSYQGAPNTGELFF.

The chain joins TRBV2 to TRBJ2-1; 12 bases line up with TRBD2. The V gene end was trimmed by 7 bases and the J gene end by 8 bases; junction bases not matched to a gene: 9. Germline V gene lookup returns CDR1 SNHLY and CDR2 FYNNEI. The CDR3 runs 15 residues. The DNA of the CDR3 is TGTGCCAGCACGCAGACTAGCGGGAGTGTATATGAGCAGTTCTTC. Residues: CASTQTSGSVYEQFF.

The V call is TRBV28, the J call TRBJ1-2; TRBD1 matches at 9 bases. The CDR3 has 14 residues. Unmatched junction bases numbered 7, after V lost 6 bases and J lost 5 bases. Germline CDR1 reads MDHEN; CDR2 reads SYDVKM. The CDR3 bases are TGTGCCAGCAGCCTACAGGGGGCCCCTTATGGCTACACCTTC. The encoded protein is CASSLQGAPYGYTF.

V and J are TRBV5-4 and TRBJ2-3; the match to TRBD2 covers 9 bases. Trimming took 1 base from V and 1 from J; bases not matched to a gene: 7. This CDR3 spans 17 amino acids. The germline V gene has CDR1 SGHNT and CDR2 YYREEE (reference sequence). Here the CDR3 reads CASSLLLLAGGTDTQYF. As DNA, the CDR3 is TGTGCCAGCAGCTTGCTCCTTTTAGCGGGAGGCACAGATACGCAGTATTTT.

CDR3 DNA sequence: TGCAGCCTCTACGAAGATAGCACCGGGGAGCTGTTTTTT. It specifies CSLYEDSTGELFF. The chain carries TRBV29-1 and TRBJ2-2; D unresolved. Germline V gene sequence: CDR1 SQVTM, CDR2 ANQGSEA. The CDR3 spans 13 residues. Trimming stripped 8 bases from V and 4 bases from J, with 14 bases between.

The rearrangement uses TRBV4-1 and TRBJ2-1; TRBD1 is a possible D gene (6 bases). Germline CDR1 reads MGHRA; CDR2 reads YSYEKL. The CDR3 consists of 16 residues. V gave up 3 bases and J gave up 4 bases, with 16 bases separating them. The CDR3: CASSQGQGLAYNEQFF. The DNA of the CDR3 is TGCGCCAGCAGCCAGGGACAAGGCCTTGCATACAATGAGCAGTTCTTC.

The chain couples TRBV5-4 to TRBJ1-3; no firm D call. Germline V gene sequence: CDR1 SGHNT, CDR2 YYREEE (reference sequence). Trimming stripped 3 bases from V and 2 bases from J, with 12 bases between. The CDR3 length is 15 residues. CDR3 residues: CASSSQDLAGNTIYF. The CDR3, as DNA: TGTGCCAGCAGCTCGCAAGACTTGGCTGGAAACACCATATATTTT.

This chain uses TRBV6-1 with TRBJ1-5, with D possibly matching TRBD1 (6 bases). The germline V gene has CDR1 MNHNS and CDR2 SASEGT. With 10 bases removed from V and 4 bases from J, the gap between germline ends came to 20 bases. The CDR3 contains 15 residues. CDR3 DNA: TGTGCCATCAGCTTACCAGGACAGCCGAATCAGCCCCAGCATTTT. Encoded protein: CAISLPGQPNQPQHF.

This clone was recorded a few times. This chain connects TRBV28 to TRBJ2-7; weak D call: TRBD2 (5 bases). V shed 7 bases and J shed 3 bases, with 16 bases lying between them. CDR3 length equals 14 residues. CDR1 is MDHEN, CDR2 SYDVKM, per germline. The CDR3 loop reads CASNTPGRGYEQYF. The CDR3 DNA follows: TGTGCCAGCAACACTCCGGGCCGGGGCTACGAGCAGTACTTC.

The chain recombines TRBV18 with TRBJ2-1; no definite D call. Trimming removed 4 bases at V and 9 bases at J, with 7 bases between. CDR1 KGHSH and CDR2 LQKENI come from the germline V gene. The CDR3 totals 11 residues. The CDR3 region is CASSQVAEQFF. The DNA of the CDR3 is TGTGCCAGCTCACAAGTAGCTGAGCAGTTCTTC.

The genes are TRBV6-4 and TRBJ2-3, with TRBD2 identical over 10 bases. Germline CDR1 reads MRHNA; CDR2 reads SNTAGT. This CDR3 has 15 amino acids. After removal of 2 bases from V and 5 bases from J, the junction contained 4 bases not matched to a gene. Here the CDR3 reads CASSDKAGGEDTQYF. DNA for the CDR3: TGTGCCAGCAGTGACAAAGCGGGAGGGGAAGATACGCAGTATTTT.

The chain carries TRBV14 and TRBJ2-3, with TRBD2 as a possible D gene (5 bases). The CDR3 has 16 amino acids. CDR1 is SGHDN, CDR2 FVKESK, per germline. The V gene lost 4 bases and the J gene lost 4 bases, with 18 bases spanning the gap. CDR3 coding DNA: TGTGCCAGCAGCCCCGGAGGACTTATAAGGCCAGATACGCAGTATTTT. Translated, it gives CASSPGGLIRPDTQYF.

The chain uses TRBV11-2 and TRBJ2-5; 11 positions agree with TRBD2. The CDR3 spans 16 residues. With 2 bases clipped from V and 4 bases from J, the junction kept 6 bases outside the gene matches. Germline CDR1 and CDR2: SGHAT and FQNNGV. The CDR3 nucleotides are TGTGCCAGCAGCTTAACTAGCGGGAGTTCGGTAGAGACCCAGTACTTC. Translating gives CASSLTSGSSVETQYF.

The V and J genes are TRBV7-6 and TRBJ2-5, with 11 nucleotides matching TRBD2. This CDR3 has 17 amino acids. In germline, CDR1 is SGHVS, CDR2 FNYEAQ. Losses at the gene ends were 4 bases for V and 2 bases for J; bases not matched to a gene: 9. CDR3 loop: CASSSRGLAEFQETQYF. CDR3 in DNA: TGTGCCAGCAGCTCCCGGGGACTAGCGGAATTTCAAGAGACCCAGTACTTC.

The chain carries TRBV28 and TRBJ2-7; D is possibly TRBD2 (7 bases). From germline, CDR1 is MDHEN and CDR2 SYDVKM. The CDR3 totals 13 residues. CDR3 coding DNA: TGTGCATCAGGGGACTACCTCTCCTACGAGCAGTACTTC. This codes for CASGDYLSYEQYF. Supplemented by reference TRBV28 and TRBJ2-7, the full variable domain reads DVKVTQSSRYLVKRTGEKVFLECVQDMDHENMFWYRQDPGLGLRLIYFSYDVKMKEKGDIPEGYSVSREKKERFSLILESASTNQTSMYLCASGDYLSYEQYFGPGTRLTVT.

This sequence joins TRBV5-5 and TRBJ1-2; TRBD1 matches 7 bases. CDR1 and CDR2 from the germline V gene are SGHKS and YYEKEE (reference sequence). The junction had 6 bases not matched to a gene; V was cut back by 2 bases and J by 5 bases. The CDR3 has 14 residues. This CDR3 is CASSFPGTEYGYTF. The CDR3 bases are TGTGCCAGCAGCTTCCCCGGGACAGAGTATGGCTACACCTTC.

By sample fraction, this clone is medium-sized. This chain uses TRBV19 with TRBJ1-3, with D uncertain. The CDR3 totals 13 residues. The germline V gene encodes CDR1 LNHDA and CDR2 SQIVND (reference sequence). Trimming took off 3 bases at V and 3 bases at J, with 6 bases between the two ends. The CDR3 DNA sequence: TGTGCCAGTAGTATCGCCAGTGGAAACACCATATATTTT. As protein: CASSIASGNTIYF.

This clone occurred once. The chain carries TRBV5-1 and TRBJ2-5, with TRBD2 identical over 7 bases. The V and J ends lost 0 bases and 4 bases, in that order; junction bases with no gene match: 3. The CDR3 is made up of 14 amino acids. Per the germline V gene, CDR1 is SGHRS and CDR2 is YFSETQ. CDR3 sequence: CASSLDGGRETQYF. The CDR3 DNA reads TGCGCCAGCAGCTTGGACGGCGGGAGAGAGACCCAGTACTTC.

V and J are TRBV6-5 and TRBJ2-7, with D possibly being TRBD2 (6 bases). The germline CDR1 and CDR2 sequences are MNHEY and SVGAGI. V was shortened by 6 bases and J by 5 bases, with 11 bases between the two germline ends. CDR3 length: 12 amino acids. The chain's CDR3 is CASRRGVHEQYF. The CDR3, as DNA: TGTGCCAGCAGACGCGGGGTGCACGAGCAGTACTTC.

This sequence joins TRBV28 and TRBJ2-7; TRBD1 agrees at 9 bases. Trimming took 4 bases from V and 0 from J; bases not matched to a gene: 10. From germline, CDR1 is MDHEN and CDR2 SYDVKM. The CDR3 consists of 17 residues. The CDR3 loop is CASSSDEYRGLSYEQYF. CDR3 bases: TGTGCCAGCAGTTCAGACGAATACAGGGGGCTCTCCTACGAGCAGTACTTC.

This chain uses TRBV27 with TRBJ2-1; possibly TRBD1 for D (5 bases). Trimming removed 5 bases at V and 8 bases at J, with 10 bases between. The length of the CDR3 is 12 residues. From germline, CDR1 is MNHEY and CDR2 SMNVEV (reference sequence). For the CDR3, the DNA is TGTGCCAGCAGTGCCCAGGGCGATGAGCAGTTCTTC. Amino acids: CASSAQGDEQFF.